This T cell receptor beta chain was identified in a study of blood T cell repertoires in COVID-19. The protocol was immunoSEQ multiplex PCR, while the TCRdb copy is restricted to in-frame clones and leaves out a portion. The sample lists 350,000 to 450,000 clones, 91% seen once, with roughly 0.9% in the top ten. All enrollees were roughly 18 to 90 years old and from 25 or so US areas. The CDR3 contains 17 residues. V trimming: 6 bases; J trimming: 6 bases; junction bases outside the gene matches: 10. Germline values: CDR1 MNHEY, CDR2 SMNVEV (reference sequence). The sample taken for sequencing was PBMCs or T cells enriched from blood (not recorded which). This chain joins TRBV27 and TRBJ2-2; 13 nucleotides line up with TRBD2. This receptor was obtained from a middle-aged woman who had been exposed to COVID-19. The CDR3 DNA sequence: TGTGCCAGCAGCTTTTTTGGACTAGCGGGAGTATCCGGGGAGCTGTTTTTT. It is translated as CASSFFGLAGVSGELFF.